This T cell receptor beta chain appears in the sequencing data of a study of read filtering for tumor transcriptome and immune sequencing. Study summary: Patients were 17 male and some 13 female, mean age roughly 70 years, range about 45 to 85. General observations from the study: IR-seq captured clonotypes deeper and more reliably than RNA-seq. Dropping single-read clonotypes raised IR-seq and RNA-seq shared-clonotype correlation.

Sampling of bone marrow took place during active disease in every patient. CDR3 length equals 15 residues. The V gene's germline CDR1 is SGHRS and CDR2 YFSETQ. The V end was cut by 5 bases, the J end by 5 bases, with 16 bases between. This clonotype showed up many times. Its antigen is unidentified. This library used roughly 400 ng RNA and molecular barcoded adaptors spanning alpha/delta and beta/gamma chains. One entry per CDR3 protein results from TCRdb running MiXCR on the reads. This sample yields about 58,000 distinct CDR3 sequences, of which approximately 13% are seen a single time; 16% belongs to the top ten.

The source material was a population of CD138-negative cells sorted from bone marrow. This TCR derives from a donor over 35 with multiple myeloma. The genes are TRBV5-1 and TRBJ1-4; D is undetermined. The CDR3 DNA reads TGCGCCAGCAGTTCCTACGGTAGCAGAAATGAAAAACTGTTTTTT. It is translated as CASSSYGSRNEKLFF.